This passage covers 14 T cell receptor beta chains from one sample sequenced in a study of T cell changes during pregnancy in multiple sclerosis. Method: immunoSEQ multiplex PCR; TCRdb's copy keeps in-frame clones and lacks some. The top ten hold about 2.3% of the sample, which has more than 50,000 clones, nearly 90% seen once. The material sequenced was peripheral blood, taken in the first trimester of pregnancy. These receptor sequences come from a female donor with multiple sclerosis, enrolled in a pregnancy study.

The chain couples TRBV7-9 to TRBJ2-1; 12 positions match TRBD2. From germline, CDR1 is SEHNR and CDR2 FQNEAQ (reference sequence). This CDR3 has 18 amino acids. Unmatched junction bases numbered 12, after V lost 9 bases and J lost 0 bases. This chain's CDR3 is CASIPGTSGLSSYNEQFF. The CDR3 nucleotides are TGTGCCAGTATCCCCGGGACTAGCGGGTTAAGCTCCTACAATGAGCAGTTCTTC.

V is TRBV7-9 and J is TRBJ1-1, with 7 bases matching TRBD1. Per germline, CDR1 SEHNR and CDR2 FQNEAQ (reference sequence). J gave up 5 bases and V 3 bases, and 9 bases lay outside the gene matches. CDR3 length equals 15 residues. The CDR3 reads CASSFRRGQGTEAFF. CDR3 coding DNA: TGTGCCAGCAGCTTCCGTAGGGGGCAGGGGACTGAAGCTTTCTTT.

This clone was counted a single time. The CDR3 DNA follows: TGTGCCAGCAGCTTACAGGGGGCGGGGGAGACCCAGTACTTC. Amino acids: CASSLQGAGETQYF. The rearrangement uses TRBV5-4 and TRBJ2-5, with TRBD1 matching over 9 bases. The CDR3 runs to 14 residues. V was clipped by 2 bases and J by 5 bases; unmatched bases: 4. The germline gives CDR1 SGHNT, CDR2 YYREEE (reference sequence).

The rearrangement joins TRBV9 to TRBJ1-2; a possible D gene is TRBD1 (5 bases). Germline V gene sequence: CDR1 SGDLS, CDR2 YYNGEE. The ends were cut back, 6 bases at V and 4 bases at J, with 13 bases in the middle. This CDR3 is built from 13 residues. CDR3 sequence (DNA): TGTGCCAGCACCTTTGGGGCGGCCTATGGCTACACCTTC. Residues: CASTFGAAYGYTF.

The chain links TRBV5-1 to TRBJ1-1; 7 nucleotides agree with TRBD1. The CDR3 is made up of 13 amino acids. V was clipped by 9 bases and J by 5 bases; unmatched bases: 10. The germline V gene encodes CDR1 SGHRS and CDR2 YFSETQ. The CDR3 spells CATRDSFLTEAFF. CDR3 nucleotides: TGCGCCACACGGGACAGTTTTTTAACTGAAGCTTTCTTT.

The CDR3 spells CASSQEGQRYGYTF. CDR3 sequence (DNA): TGCGCCAGCAGCCAAGAGGGACAGCGCTATGGCTACACCTTC. This chain connects TRBV4-1 to TRBJ1-2, with 7 bases that match TRBD1. V was clipped by 0 bases and J by 4 bases; unmatched bases: 2. Per the germline V gene, CDR1 is MGHRA and CDR2 is YSYEKL. The CDR3 is 14 amino acids.

This clone was picked up one time. The CDR3: CASTTTEYEQYF. CDR3 DNA: TGTGCCAGCACCACGACAGAGTACGAGCAGTACTTC. This chain joins TRBV7-9 and TRBJ2-7; the D gene is possibly TRBD1 (5 bases). Looked up from germline, CDR1 is SEHNR and CDR2 is FQNEAQ (reference sequence). Trimming shortened V by 7 bases and J by 4 bases, and 11 bases separated the two germline ends. This CDR3 region has 12 residues.

The chain combines TRBV4-3 with TRBJ1-2, with unresolved D. The CDR3 totals 16 residues. Deletions cut 0 bases from V and 4 bases from J, with 15 bases between. Germline CDR1 and CDR2: LGHNA and YSLEER. CDR3 sequence: CASSQDPNPPSYGYTF. The CDR3 bases are TGCGCCAGCAGCCAAGATCCGAACCCGCCGAGCTATGGCTACACCTTC.

This clone appeared a few times. The genes are TRBV6-5 and TRBJ1-6, with 8 bases lining up with TRBD1. This CDR3 has 15 amino acids. The ends lost 6 bases at V and 1 base at J; junction bases unmatched: 2. Germline V CDR1 and CDR2: MNHEY, SVGAGI. The CDR3 DNA follows: TGTGCCAGCAGGGGGACAGGTTCCTATAATTCACCCCTCCACTTT. It specifies CASRGTGSYNSPLHF.

The rearrangement links TRBV2 to TRBJ2-1; 8 bases agree with TRBD1. The V segment lost 6 bases and the J segment 3 bases; nucleotides outside the gene matches: 10. CDR1 SNHLY and CDR2 FYNNEI come from the germline V gene. The CDR3 runs 16 residues. The CDR3 DNA sequence: TGTGCCAGCAGACAAACGGAGACAGGGGACTACAATGAGCAGTTCTTC. Protein sequence: CASRQTETGDYNEQFF.

The chain carries TRBV7-2 and TRBJ1-5, with TRBD1 identical over 8 bases. From germline, CDR1 is SGHTA and CDR2 FQGNSA. This CDR3 is built from 16 residues. The ends lost 5 bases at V and 1 base at J; junction bases unmatched: 7. CDR3: CASSPTGERSNQPQHF. In nucleotides, the CDR3 is TGTGCCAGCAGCCCGACAGGGGAAAGGAGCAATCAGCCCCAGCATTTT.

The chain is built from TRBV14 and TRBJ2-2, with 12 bases aligning to TRBD1. This CDR3 has 19 amino acids. After removal of 2 bases from V and 4 bases from J, the junction contained 11 bases not matched to a gene. Germline V gives CDR1 SGHDN, CDR2 FVKESK. The CDR3 DNA sequence: TGTGCCAGCAGCCAACTTCCGGGACAGGGGGCCTCAGCCACCGGGGAGCTGTTTTTT. This translates into CASSQLPGQGASATGELFF.

The chain couples TRBV25-1 to TRBJ2-7, with 7 nucleotides matching TRBD1. Germline CDR1 MGHDK, CDR2 SYGVNS. After removal of 6 bases from V and 3 bases from J, the junction contained 8 bases not matched to a gene. The CDR3 is 14 amino acids. For the CDR3, the DNA is TGTGCCAGCAGCGCCGGGACAGACGACTACGAGCAGTACTTC. Protein product: CASSAGTDDYEQYF.

The V gene is TRBV5-1, the J gene TRBJ1-4, with D hard to call. Germline CDR1 SGHRS, CDR2 YFSETQ. The CDR3 runs to 18 residues. V was clipped by 0 bases and J by 6 bases, with 21 bases between them. CDR3 protein: CASSLGTQRGGSDEKLFF. CDR3 coding DNA: TGCGCCAGCAGCTTGGGGACTCAGCGGGGAGGGAGCGATGAAAAACTGTTTTTT.